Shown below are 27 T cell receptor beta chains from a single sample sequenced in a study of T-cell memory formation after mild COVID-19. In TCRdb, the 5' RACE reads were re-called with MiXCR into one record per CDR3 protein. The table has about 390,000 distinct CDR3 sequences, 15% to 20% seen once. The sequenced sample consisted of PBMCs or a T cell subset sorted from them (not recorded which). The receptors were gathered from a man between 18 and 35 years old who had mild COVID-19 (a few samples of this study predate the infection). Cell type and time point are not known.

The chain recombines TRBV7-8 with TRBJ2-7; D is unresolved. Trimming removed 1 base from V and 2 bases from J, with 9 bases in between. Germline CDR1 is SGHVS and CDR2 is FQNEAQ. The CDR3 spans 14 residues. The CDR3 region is CASSLEASTYEQYV. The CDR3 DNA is TGTGCCAGCAGCTTAGAGGCCAGTACCTACGAGCAGTACGTC.

The CDR3 spells CASRTSYNSPLHF. The CDR3 region has the DNA TGCGCCAGCAGAACCTCCTATAATTCACCCCTCCACTTT. V is TRBV5-1 and J is TRBJ1-6; D gene unclear. This CDR3 is 13 amino acids long. Looked up from germline, CDR1 is SGHRS and CDR2 is YFSETQ. Trimming cost V 5 bases and J 0 bases, with 3 bases left between them.

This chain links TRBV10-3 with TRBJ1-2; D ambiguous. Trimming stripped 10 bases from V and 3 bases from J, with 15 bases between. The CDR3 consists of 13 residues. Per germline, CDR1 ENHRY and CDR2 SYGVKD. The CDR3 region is CATEPNEDYGYTF. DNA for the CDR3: TGTGCCACCGAGCCGAACGAGGACTATGGCTACACCTTC.

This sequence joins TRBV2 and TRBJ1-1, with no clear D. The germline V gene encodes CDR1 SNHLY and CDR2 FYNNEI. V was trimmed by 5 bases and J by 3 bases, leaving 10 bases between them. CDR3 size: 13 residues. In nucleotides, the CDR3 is TGTGCCAGCAGTTCAGAGTCATACACTGAAGCTTTCTTT. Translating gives CASSSESYTEAFF.

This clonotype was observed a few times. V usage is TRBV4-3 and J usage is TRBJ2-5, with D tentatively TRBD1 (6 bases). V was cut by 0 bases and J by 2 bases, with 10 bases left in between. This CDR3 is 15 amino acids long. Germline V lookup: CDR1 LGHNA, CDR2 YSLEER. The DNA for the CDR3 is TGCGCCAGCAGCCAAGATGGGGGCAGGCAAGAGACCCAGTACTTC. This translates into CASSQDGGRQETQYF.

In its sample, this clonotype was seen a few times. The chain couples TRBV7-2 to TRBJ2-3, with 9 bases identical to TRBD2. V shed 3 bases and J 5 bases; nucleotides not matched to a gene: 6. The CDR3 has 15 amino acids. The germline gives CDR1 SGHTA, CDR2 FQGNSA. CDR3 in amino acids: CASSFQRGELDTQYF. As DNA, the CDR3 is TGTGCCAGCAGCTTTCAGCGGGGGGAATTAGATACGCAGTATTTT.

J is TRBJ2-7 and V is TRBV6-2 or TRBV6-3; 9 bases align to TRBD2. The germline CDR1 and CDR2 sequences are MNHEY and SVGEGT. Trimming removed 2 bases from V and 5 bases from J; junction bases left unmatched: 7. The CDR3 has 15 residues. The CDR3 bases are TGTGCCAGCAGTTACAGTCTAGCGGGGACCGACGAGCAGTACTTC. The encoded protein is CASSYSLAGTDEQYF.

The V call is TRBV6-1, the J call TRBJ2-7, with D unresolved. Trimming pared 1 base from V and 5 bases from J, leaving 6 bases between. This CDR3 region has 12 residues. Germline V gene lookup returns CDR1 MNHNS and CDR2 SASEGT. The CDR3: CASSEVGDEQYV. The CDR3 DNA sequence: TGTGCCAGCAGTGAAGTGGGCGACGAGCAGTACGTC.

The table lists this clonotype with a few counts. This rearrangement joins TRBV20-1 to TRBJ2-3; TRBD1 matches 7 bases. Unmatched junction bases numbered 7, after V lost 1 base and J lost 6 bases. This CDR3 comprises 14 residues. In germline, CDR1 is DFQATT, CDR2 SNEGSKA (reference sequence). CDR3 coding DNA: TGCAGTGCTAGAGTCGGGACAGTACTGGATACGCAGTATTTT. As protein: CSARVGTVLDTQYF.

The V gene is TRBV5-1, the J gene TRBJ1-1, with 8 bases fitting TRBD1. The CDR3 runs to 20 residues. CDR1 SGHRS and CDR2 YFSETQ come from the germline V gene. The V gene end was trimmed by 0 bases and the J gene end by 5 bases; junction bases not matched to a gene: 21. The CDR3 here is CASSLARDSGGRAWGTEAFF. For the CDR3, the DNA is TGCGCCAGCAGCTTGGCCAGGGATTCAGGGGGCCGGGCTTGGGGGACTGAAGCTTTCTTT.

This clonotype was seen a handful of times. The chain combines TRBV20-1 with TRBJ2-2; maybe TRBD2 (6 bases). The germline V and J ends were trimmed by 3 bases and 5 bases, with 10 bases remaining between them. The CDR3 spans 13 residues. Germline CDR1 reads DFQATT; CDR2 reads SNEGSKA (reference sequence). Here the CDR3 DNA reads TGCAGTGCTAGCCACGGGACTACCGGGGAGCTGTTTTTT. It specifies CSASHGTTGELFF.

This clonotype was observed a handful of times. This chain's CDR3 is CASSPPGRKSYNEQFF. DNA of the CDR3: TGTGCCAGCAGTCCCCCGGGACGTAAGTCCTACAATGAGCAGTTCTTC. The chain has TRBV12-3 or TRBV12-4 and TRBJ2-1; possibly TRBD1 or TRBD2 for D (5 bases each). V lost 5 bases to trimming and J lost 1 base, with 15 bases between them. This CDR3 region has 16 residues.

CDR3 nucleotides: TGTGCCAGCAGCCAGGGCTGGGGGAATCAAGAGACCCAGTACTTC. Encoded protein: CASSQGWGNQETQYF. The chain recombines TRBV28 with TRBJ2-5; either TRBD1 or TRBD2 may fit D (5 bases each). Germline V CDR1 and CDR2: MDHEN, SYDVKM. With 6 bases removed from V and 2 bases from J, the gap between germline ends came to 16 bases. The CDR3 is 15 amino acids.

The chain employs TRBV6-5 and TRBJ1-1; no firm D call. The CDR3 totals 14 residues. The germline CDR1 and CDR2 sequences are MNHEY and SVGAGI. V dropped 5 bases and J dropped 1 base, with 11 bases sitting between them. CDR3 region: CASSPRERNTEAFF. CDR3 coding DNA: TGTGCCAGCAGTCCCCGGGAGAGGAACACTGAAGCTTTCTTT.

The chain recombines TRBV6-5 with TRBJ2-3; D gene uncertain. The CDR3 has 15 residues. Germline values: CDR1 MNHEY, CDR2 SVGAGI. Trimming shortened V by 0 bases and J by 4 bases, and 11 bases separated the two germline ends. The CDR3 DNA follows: TGTGCCAGCAGTTACTCGCAGTTGGCGGCAGATACGCAGTATTTT. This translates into CASSYSQLAADTQYF.

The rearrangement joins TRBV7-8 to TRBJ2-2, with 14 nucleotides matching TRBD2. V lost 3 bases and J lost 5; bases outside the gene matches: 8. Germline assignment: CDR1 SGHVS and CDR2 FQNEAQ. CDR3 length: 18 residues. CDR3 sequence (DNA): TGTGCCAGCAGCTTGACGGGACTAGCGGGGGCGAGGACCGGGGAGCTGTTTTTT. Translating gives CASSLTGLAGARTGELFF.

Here the CDR3 DNA reads TGTGCCAGCAGCTACAGGGACAGGGGATCAACCGGGGAGCTGTTTTTT. Encoded protein: CASSYRDRGSTGELFF. The rearrangement joins TRBV7-8 to TRBJ2-2, with 10 bases fitting TRBD1. The CDR3 is made up of 16 amino acids. V lost 4 bases to trimming and J lost 5 bases; unmatched junction nucleotides: 7. CDR1 is SGHVS, CDR2 FQNEAQ, per germline. Full variable domain (outside the CDR3, taken from reference TRBV7-8 and TRBJ2-2): GAGVSQSPRYKVAKRGQDVALRCDPISGHVSLFWYQQALGQGPEFLTYFQNEAQLDKSGLPSDRFFAERPEGSVSTLKIQRTQQEDSAVYLCASSYRDRGSTGELFFGEGSRLTVL.

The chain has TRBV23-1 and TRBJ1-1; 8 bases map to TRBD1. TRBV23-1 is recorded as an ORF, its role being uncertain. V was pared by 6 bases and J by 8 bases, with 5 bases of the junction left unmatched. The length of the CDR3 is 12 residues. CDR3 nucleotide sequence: TGCGCCAGCAGGATTAGGGACAGGGAAGCTTTCTTT. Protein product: CASRIRDREAFF.

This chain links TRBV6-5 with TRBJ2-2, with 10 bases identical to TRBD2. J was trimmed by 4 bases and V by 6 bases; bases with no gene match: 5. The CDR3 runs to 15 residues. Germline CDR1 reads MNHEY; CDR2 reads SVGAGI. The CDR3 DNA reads TGTGCCAGCAGCCAGTCTAGCGGGGGCACCGGGGAGCTGTTTTTT. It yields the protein CASSQSSGGTGELFF.

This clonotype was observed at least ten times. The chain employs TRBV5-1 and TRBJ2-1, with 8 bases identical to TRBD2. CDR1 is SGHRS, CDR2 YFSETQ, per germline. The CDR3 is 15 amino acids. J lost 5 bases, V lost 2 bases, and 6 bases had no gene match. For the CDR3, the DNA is TGCGCCAGCAGCTTAGAGCGGGGGCTCCACAATGAGCAGTTCTTC. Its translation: CASSLERGLHNEQFF.

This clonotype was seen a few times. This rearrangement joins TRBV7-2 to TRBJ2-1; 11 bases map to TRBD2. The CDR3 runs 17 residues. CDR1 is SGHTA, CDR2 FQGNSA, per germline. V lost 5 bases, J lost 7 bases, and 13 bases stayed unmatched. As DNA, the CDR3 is TGTGCCAGCAGCCCCTGGGGTAGCGGGGGGGCCGAAAATGAGCAGTTCTTC. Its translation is CASSPWGSGGAENEQFF.

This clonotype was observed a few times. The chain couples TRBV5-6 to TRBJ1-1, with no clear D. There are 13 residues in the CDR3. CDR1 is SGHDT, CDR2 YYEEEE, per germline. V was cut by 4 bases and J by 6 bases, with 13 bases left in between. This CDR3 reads CASSGKGRAEAFF. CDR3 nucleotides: TGTGCCAGCAGCGGGAAGGGCCGGGCTGAAGCTTTCTTT.

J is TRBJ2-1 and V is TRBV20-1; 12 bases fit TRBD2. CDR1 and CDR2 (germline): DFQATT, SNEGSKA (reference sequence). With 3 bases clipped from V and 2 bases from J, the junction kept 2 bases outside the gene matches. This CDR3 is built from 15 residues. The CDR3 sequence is CSARTSGGTYNEQFF. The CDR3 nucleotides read TGCAGTGCTAGGACTAGCGGGGGAACCTACAATGAGCAGTTCTTC.

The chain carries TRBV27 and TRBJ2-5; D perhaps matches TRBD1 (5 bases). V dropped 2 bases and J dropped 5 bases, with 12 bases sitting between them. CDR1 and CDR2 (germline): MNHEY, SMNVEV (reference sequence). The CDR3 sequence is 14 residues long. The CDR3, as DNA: TGTGCCAGCAGTTTACAGGGCCGGTGGGAGACCCAGTACTTC. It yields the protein CASSLQGRWETQYF.

The CDR3 bases are TGCAGCGTGACACCGGGCGGAGGGCCCCACGAGCAGTACTTC. It codes for CSVTPGGGPHEQYF. The rearrangement joins TRBV29-1 to TRBJ2-7, with D possibly TRBD2 on 6 matching bases. Trimming shortened V by 6 bases and J by 5 bases, and 20 bases separated the two germline ends. This CDR3 comprises 14 residues. Germline-derived CDR1 and CDR2 are SQVTM and ANQGSEA.

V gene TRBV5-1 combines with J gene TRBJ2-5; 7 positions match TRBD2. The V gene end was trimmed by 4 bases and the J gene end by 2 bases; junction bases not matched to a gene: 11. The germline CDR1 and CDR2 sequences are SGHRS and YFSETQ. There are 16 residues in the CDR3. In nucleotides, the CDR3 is TGCGCCAGCAGCCCGCTACTAGCGTCGGGTCAAGAGACCCAGTACTTC. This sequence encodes CASSPLLASGQETQYF.

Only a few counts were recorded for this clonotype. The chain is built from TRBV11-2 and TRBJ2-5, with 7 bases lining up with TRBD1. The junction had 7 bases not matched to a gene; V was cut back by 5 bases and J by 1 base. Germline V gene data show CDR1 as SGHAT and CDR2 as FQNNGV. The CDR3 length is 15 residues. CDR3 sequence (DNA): TGTGCCAGCAGCCCAATCCGGGACAGCCAAGAGACCCAGTACTTC. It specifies CASSPIRDSQETQYF.